This note documents a single TCR beta chain sequence. Its specificity is not known. The record originates from a study of CD4 T cells in relation to SARS-CoV-2 and coronaviruses. CD4+ T cells from unexposed donors were obtained before the COVID-19 pandemic (2011-2018). CD4+ T cells were isolated from the cells after nine to eleven days of culture. The trim removed 4 bases at V and 2 bases at J, leaving 7 bases unmatched. Germline CDR1 and CDR2: SGHTA and FQGNSA. The CDR3 runs to 17 residues. Clones were read by immunoSEQ multiplex PCR, and TCRdb kept only the in-frame ones, dropping some. The sample consists of about 26,000 clones, roughly four fifths of them appearing once.

The J gene is TRBJ2-3, the V gene TRBV7-2, with 12 bases lining up with TRBD2. Material for sequencing was CD4+ T cells from PBMCs, cultured in vitro. This clonotype was sampled from a human donor in good health. The CDR3 here is CASSSRLAGAFTDTQYF. The CDR3 bases are TGTGCCAGCAGCTCCCGACTAGCGGGGGCCTTCACAGATACGCAGTATTTT.